This passage covers 6 T cell receptor beta chains from one sample sequenced in a study of a mutant IDH1 vaccine in newly diagnosed glioma. Their antigen targets remain unknown. Produced via immunoSEQ multiplex PCR; TCRdb's table is partial and in-frame only. The repertoire has about 64,000 clones, about 88% of them found once; the top ten carry about 9.4%. Time point specified: week 11, during vaccination. Each dose of the vaccine consisted of 300 ug of mutant IDH1 20-mer peptide, with topical imiquimod. The specimen was PBMCs, collected from a glioma patient whose treatment included an IDH1 peptide vaccine. The receptor source for this set is a woman aged 45-59 years with glioma.

The chain carries TRBV9 and TRBJ2-5; no clear D. V was clipped by 1 base and J by 3 bases, with 1 base between them. Germline V gives CDR1 SGDLS, CDR2 YYNGEE. This CDR3 is built from 11 residues. In nucleotides, the CDR3 is TGTGCCAGCAGCGTAAAAGAGACCCAGTACTTC. This sequence encodes CASSVKETQYF.

The chain employs TRBV29-1 and TRBJ2-5; D possibly matches TRBD1 or TRBD2 (5 bases each). Germline V gene lookup returns CDR1 SQVTM and CDR2 ANQGSEA. This CDR3 is 14 amino acids long. V lost 5 bases, J lost 2 bases, and 15 bases lay in between. The CDR3 reads CSVPGPIIQETQYF. The CDR3 region has the DNA TGCAGCGTTCCGGGACCCATTATACAAGAGACCCAGTACTTC.

This clone was seen once. The chain uses TRBV14 and TRBJ1-5; 11 bases match TRBD1. CDR3 size: 15 residues. CDR1 is SGHDN and CDR2 is FVKESK in the germline V gene. With 4 bases clipped from V and 7 bases from J, the junction kept 6 bases outside the gene matches. The CDR3, as DNA: TGTGCCAGCAGCCCCGGGACAGGGGGTTTACAGCCCCAGCATTTT. It is translated as CASSPGTGGLQPQHF.

This clone was recorded only once. The chain is built from TRBV5-1 and TRBJ2-3; 7 bases line up with TRBD1. With V trimmed by 3 bases and J by 0 bases, 4 bases remained unmatched. This CDR3 is 15 amino acids long. CDR1 is SGHRS and CDR2 is YFSETQ in the germline V gene. CDR3 sequence: CASSSQGSSTDTQYF. As DNA, the CDR3 is TGCGCCAGCAGCTCACAGGGGTCTAGCACAGATACGCAGTATTTT.

The rearrangement uses TRBV18 and TRBJ1-5, with D unresolved. V lost 6 bases and J 2 bases, leaving 14 bases between the germline ends. CDR1 KGHSH and CDR2 LQKENI come from the germline V gene. There are 15 residues in the CDR3. The CDR3 DNA reads TGTGCCAGCTCTTTTACTGGGCAGGGCAATCAGCCCCAGCATTTT. It translates to CASSFTGQGNQPQHF.

The count of this clone is one. Other DNA sequences within the sample encode an identical CDR3. This chain links TRBV29-1 with TRBJ1-1; D gene uncertain. Germline-derived CDR1 and CDR2 are SQVTM and ANQGSEA. V lost 3 bases, J lost 1 base, and 6 bases lay in between. This CDR3 contains 12 residues. CDR3 DNA: TGCAGCGTTGAGGGAGCGAACACTGAAGCTTTCTTT. Residues: CSVEGANTEAFF. Combining the CDR3 with reference TRBV29-1 and TRBJ1-1 gives the whole variable domain SAVISQKPSRDICQRGTSLTIQCQVDSQVTMMFWYRQQPGQSLTLIATANQGSEATYESGFVIDKFPISRPNLTFSTLTVSNMSPEDSSIYLCSVEGANTEAFFGQGTRLTVV.